Each of the 10 T cell receptor beta chains below was sequenced from the same sample in a study of chemoradiotherapy in HPV16-positive cancers. Assay: immunoSEQ multiplex PCR; the TCRdb copy retains only in-frame clones and omits some. The data contain about 10,000 clones, around two thirds of them seen just once; the ten biggest clones take up 9%. The specimen was obtained from a patient who underwent chemoradiotherapy. These receptors originate from a human donor with HPV-associated anogenital cancer.

This chain uses TRBV19 with TRBJ2-3; 13 nucleotides agree with TRBD2. V was clipped by 5 bases and J by 10 bases; unmatched bases: 9. Germline CDR1 is LNHDA and CDR2 is SQIVND (reference sequence). CDR3 size: 15 residues. CDR3 region: CASSALAGGPVAQYF. In nucleotides, the CDR3 is TGTGCCAGTAGTGCACTAGCGGGAGGGCCTGTGGCGCAGTATTTT.

The chain carries TRBV15 and TRBJ1-2; TRBD1 matches 7 bases. The junction had 11 bases not matched to a gene; V was cut back by 8 bases and J by 8 bases. CDR1 is LNHNV, CDR2 YYDKDF, per germline (reference sequence). The CDR3 has 13 residues. The CDR3 spells CATATRDRAGYTF. DNA for the CDR3: TGTGCCACCGCCACCCGGGACAGAGCGGGCTACACCTTC.

This clone has just a few counts. V is TRBV7-2 and J is TRBJ1-1; D possibly corresponds to TRBD1 (5 bases). Trimming stripped 5 bases from V and 2 bases from J, with 12 bases between. The CDR3 totals 14 residues. Germline lookup yields CDR1 SGHTA and CDR2 FQGNSA. CDR3 DNA sequence: TGTGCCAGCAGCCCGATGACAGCTAACACTGAAGCTTTCTTT. Amino acids: CASSPMTANTEAFF.

The chain couples TRBV2 to TRBJ2-3; D not resolved. The length of the CDR3 is 12 residues. CDR1 and CDR2 (germline): SNHLY, FYNNEI. With 6 bases removed from V and 0 bases from J, the gap between germline ends came to 4 bases. CDR3 nucleotides: TGTGCCAGCAGCAAGAGCACAGATACGCAGTATTTT. It specifies CASSKSTDTQYF. Drawing the rest from reference TRBV2 and TRBJ2-3, the complete variable domain is EPEVTQTPSHQVTQMGQEVILRCVPISNHLYFYWYRQILGQKVEFLVSFYNNEISEKSEIFDDQFSVERPDGSNFTLKIRSTKLEDSAMYFCASSKSTDTQYFGPGTRLTVL.

The V gene is TRBV9, the J gene TRBJ2-3, with a weak D call TRBD2 (6 bases). Germline CDR1 SGDLS, CDR2 YYNGEE. V was shortened by 0 bases and J by 3 bases, with 8 bases between the two germline ends. There are 14 residues in the CDR3. The CDR3 bases are TGTGCCAGCAGCGTAGGGGGGGATACAGATACGCAGTATTTT. Translated, it gives CASSVGGDTDTQYF.

The chain employs TRBV19 and TRBJ2-5; TRBD1 or TRBD2 may be the D gene (7 bases each). The CDR3 consists of 18 residues. Germline CDR1 and CDR2: LNHDA and SQIVND (reference sequence). V was trimmed by 5 bases and J by 4 bases, leaving 26 bases between them. CDR3 in amino acids: CASSYEGARAGGRETQYF. The CDR3 DNA sequence: TGTGCCAGTAGTTATGAGGGGGCGCGGGCCGGCGGGAGAGAGACCCAGTACTTC.

The CDR3 is CASSLELADYNEQFF. The DNA for the CDR3 is TGTGCCAGCAGCTTAGAGCTAGCAGATTACAATGAGCAGTTCTTC. The chain links TRBV11-3 to TRBJ2-1; weak D call: TRBD2 (5 bases). The CDR3 has 15 residues. The germline V gene encodes CDR1 SGHNT and CDR2 YENEEA. V lost 0 bases to trimming and J lost 4 bases, with 10 bases between them. Looking up the rest from reference TRBV11-3 and TRBJ2-1 gives the full variable domain: EAGVVQSPRYKIIEKKQPVAFWCNPISGHNTLYWYLQNLGQGPELLIRYENEEAVDDSQLPKDRFSAERLKGVDSTLKIQPAELGDSAVYLCASSLELADYNEQFFGPGTRLTVL.

V is TRBV5-8 and J is TRBJ2-2, with D possibly matching TRBD1 (5 bases). CDR1 is SGHTS, CDR2 YDEGEE, per germline. The length of the CDR3 is 13 residues. Trimming removed 4 bases from V and 5 bases from J, with 9 bases in between. CDR3 nucleotide sequence: TGTGCCAGCAGCAGAGACAGTACCGGGGAGCTGTTTTTT. Translating gives CASSRDSTGELFF.

The chain uses TRBV15 and TRBJ2-7; D possibly corresponds to TRBD1 (5 bases). The CDR3 runs 15 residues. Trimming took off 1 base at V and 6 bases at J, with 16 bases between the two ends. Germline CDR1 reads LNHNV; CDR2 reads YYDKDF (reference sequence). The CDR3 spells CATSRVRTPFAEQYF. DNA of the CDR3: TGTGCCACCAGCAGAGTCCGGACACCTTTTGCCGAGCAGTACTTC.

Only one count was recorded for this clone. The J gene is TRBJ2-7, the V gene TRBV6-1; 11 bases fit TRBD2. The CDR3 consists of 14 residues. The germline CDR1 and CDR2 sequences are MNHNS and SASEGT. V trimming: 6 bases; J trimming: 2 bases; junction bases outside the gene matches: 3. In DNA form, the CDR3 reads TGTGCCAGCAGCGCGGGACTAGCGGCCTACGAGCAGTACTTC. Translation gives CASSAGLAAYEQYF.